This T cell receptor (beta chain) was captured by sequencing in a study of blood T cell repertoires in COVID-19. Using immunoSEQ multiplex PCR, the repertoire was profiled, and TCRdb retains in-frame clones only, with some absent. Of about 210,000 clones listed, over 70% were seen once; the top ten hold less than 3.5%. The sequence derives from a man in his fifties or sixties with active or convalescent COVID-19. What was sequenced was peripheral blood.

The CDR3 sequence: CASRTDRALVRRIYCGYTF. The DNA for the CDR3 is TGTGCCAGCAGGACGGACAGGGCTTTGGTCCGGAGAATATATTGTGGCTACACCTTC. This chain uses TRBV21-1 with TRBJ1-2; the table's D call, TRBD1, has no DNA check behind it. TRBV21-1 corresponds to a pseudogene. The CDR3 consists of 19 residues.